This T cell receptor beta chain originates from a study of blood T cell repertoires in COVID-19 (dated by TCRdb to about 2020). Notes on the research overall: Samples covering the acute and convalescent phases of COVID-19 were provided by collaborators in the United States, Italy and Spain. Samples came from the ongoing ImmuneRACE study (first 160 participants) plus 1,254 subjects from 6 global collaborators. Deeply sampled blood TCRbeta repertoires from subjects exposed to, actively infected with, or recovered from COVID-19 were included in the dataset. The prospective study material was composed of cDNA or gDNA derived from T cells, B-cell-depleted T cells, or PBMCs. Where available, HLA class I and class II types were obtained from metadata supplied by the sample provider rather than from assay-based typing. The repertoires were made available in a free public database intended to serve as a resource for research on the immune response to SARS-CoV-2. The sample metadata nearly always contained a de-identified subject ID, COVID-19 status, age in years and sex. Beyond this particular receptor, the publication reports: The amount of clinical and demographic metadata varied by source and participant and was provided uncurated.

Each collaborating institution followed its own protocols to collect whole blood in K2EDTA tubes. For TCRbeta analysis, collaborators shipped samples in one of three forms: frozen whole blood, isolated PBMCs, or DNA extracted from either of those sample types. Sequences MDHEN (CDR1) and SYDVKM (CDR2) are obtained from the germline V gene. Trimming leaves V shorter by 5 bases and J shorter by 3 bases, with the junction holding 10 bases beyond the gene matches. There are 15 amino acids in the CDR3, from cysteine to phenylalanine inclusive. Here the CDR3 DNA is all that survives: 45 bases in frame from base 1. This clone showed up just once. Its antigen target is currently unknown. The sample holds no much larger clone one base away, and base qualities are not on file. The immunoSEQ Assay, a bias-controlled multiplex PCR, was used to amplify TCRbeta CDR3 regions from genomic DNA. As for the original processing: The number of nucleated cells in each sample was estimated by amplification of reference gene primers within the assay. To quantify the absolute abundance of each unique TCRbeta CDR3 rearrangement, sequence reads were collapsed and filtered. For each sample, productive Simpson clonality was calculated by taking the square root of Simpson's diversity index across productive rearrangements. TCRdb's version of the immuneACCESS table is confined to in-frame rearrangements and falls short of the full clone set. An unresolved V gene accounts for under half of the shortfall where checked; the remainder is of unknown origin. V, J and clone size were drawn from that table, and D and trimming were deduced from the DNA. This sample lists more than 70,000 clones; 75% to 85% were detected once. The ten top clones hold about a tenth of the sample.

The sequencing input was peripheral blood. This chain is built from TRBV28 and TRBJ2-7, and TRBD2 aligns with 7 junction nucleotides. This TCR derives from a woman aged 65 to 85 with acute or convalescent COVID-19. At the DNA level, the sequence is TGTGCCAGCAGTCCTATGGGGGGGGTCCACTACGAGCAGTACTTC. Its coded protein is CASSPMGGVHYEQYF.